Each of the 15 T cell receptor beta chains below was sequenced from the same sample in a study of shared clonotypes between healthy human individuals. The naive CD8 subset, CD45RO-negative cells positively selected for CCR7, excluded terminally differentiated effector memory CD45RA+ cells. TCRdb's table, derived via immunoSEQ multiplex PCR, lists solely in-frame clones and lacks some. The sample has about 680,000 clones; roughly nine tenths are singletons. The specimen sequenced was naive CD8+ T cells sorted from blood. The source is a man aged 30-40 years in good health.

This rearrangement joins TRBV14 to TRBJ2-6, with D tentatively TRBD1 (6 bases). CDR3 length equals 16 residues. Between the trimmed V and J ends, which lost 6 bases and 0 bases, there was a span of 12 bases. The V gene's germline CDR1 is SGHDN and CDR2 FVKESK. As DNA, the CDR3 is TGTGCCAGCAGACAACAGGGTTTCTCTGGGGCCAACGTCCTGACTTTC. The encoded protein is CASRQQGFSGANVLTF.

The chain combines TRBV14 with TRBJ2-7; tentatively, D is TRBD2 (6 bases). The CDR3 consists of 13 residues. V lost 4 bases to trimming and J lost 5 bases, with 12 bases between them. The germline CDR1 and CDR2 sequences are SGHDN and FVKESK. CDR3 sequence: CASSPAGWHEQYF. CDR3 nucleotide sequence: TGTGCCAGCAGCCCGGCGGGGTGGCACGAGCAGTACTTC.

The V gene is TRBV28, the J gene TRBJ2-3, with 9 bases matching TRBD2. Germline CDR1 and CDR2: MDHEN and SYDVKM. The CDR3 is 15 residues long. V trimming: 7 bases; J trimming: 3 bases; junction bases outside the gene matches: 8. DNA for the CDR3: TGTGCCAGCAATCGACCGGGACTAGCAACAGATACGCAGTATTTT. Translation gives CASNRPGLATDTQYF.

The gene calls are TRBV10-2 and TRBJ2-2; no clear D gene. Trimming left V 0 bases short and J 7 bases short, with 3 bases between. In germline, CDR1 is WSHSY, CDR2 SAAADI. CDR3 length: 12 residues. CDR3 in amino acids: CASSESVGELFF. The CDR3 DNA is TGCGCCAGCAGTGAGTCGGTCGGGGAGCTGTTTTTT.

Of note for this clone: Given the absence of the conserved phenylalanine or tryptophan at the CDR3 end, a read error is likely. It is unclear where the CDR3 begins or ends on the DNA, so no DNA is shown, and the CDR3 is as TCRdb lists it. The chain is built from TRBV28 and TRBJ1-1; the table assigns TRBD1, which was not confirmed against the DNA. The CDR3 contains 8 residues when both ends are counted. The V gene's germline CDR1 is MDHEN and CDR2 SYDVKM. The CDR3 loop reads CASYRAAG.

The rearrangement joins TRBV5-1 to TRBJ2-7; TRBD2 matches at 8 bases. The germline V gene encodes CDR1 SGHRS and CDR2 YFSETQ. The CDR3 runs to 14 residues. V shed 3 bases, J shed 3 bases, and the junction held 5 bases outside the gene matches. CDR3 bases: TGCGCCAGCAGCTCCCCGGGACTAGGCTACGAGCAGTACTTC. This codes for CASSSPGLGYEQYF. Drawing the rest from reference TRBV5-1 and TRBJ2-7, the complete variable domain is KAGVTQTPRYLIKTRGQQVTLSCSPISGHRSVSWYQQTPGQGLQFLFEYFSETQRNKGNFPGRFSGRQFSNSRSEMNVSTLELGDSALYLCASSSPGLGYEQYFGPGTRLTVT.

Turning to this clone: Distinct nucleotide sequences in the sample also encode this CDR3. The chain uses TRBV11-3 and TRBJ2-1; no clear D gene. Germline V CDR1 and CDR2: SGHNT, YENEEA. V was shortened by 0 bases and J by 2 bases, with 11 bases between the two germline ends. The CDR3 has 16 amino acids. Written as DNA, the CDR3 is TGTGCCAGCAGCTTAGAGAGACGTCGCCCCTACAATGAGCAGTTCTTC. Translating it yields CASSLERRRPYNEQFF. Combining the CDR3 with reference TRBV11-3 and TRBJ2-1 gives the whole variable domain EAGVVQSPRYKIIEKKQPVAFWCNPISGHNTLYWYLQNLGQGPELLIRYENEEAVDDSQLPKDRFSAERLKGVDSTLKIQPAELGDSAVYLCASSLERRRPYNEQFFGPGTRLTVL.

The chain employs TRBV14 and TRBJ2-2; the match to TRBD2 covers 8 bases. The V gene's germline CDR1 is SGHDN and CDR2 FVKESK. V lost 5 bases to trimming and J lost 4 bases; unmatched junction nucleotides: 6. The CDR3 is 15 residues long. For the CDR3, the DNA is TGTGCCAGCAGCTACGTAGCGGGAACCACCGGGGAGCTGTTTTTT. Translated, it gives CASSYVAGTTGELFF.

The rearrangement joins TRBV4-3 to TRBJ2-3; 13 nucleotides match TRBD2. V shed 6 bases, J shed 4 bases, and the junction held 7 bases outside the gene matches. The CDR3 consists of 16 residues. The V gene's germline CDR1 is LGHNA and CDR2 YSLEER. As DNA, the CDR3 is TGCGCCAGCAGAATTACTAGCGGGAGGGCCCCAGATACGCAGTATTTT. Translated, it gives CASRITSGRAPDTQYF.

The chain uses TRBV7-9 and TRBJ2-2; D possibly corresponds to TRBD1 (5 bases). The CDR3 extends over 15 amino acids. CDR1 SEHNR and CDR2 FQNEAQ come from the germline V gene (reference sequence). Trimming pared 5 bases from V and 5 bases from J, leaving 15 bases between. The CDR3, as DNA: TGTGCCAGCAGCCCACACCATCAGGGTACCGGGGAGCTGTTTTTT. It yields the protein CASSPHHQGTGELFF. Variable domain in full (rest from reference TRBV7-9 and TRBJ2-2): DTGVSQNPRHKITKRGQNVTFRCDPISEHNRLYWYRQTLGQGPEFLTYFQNEAQLEKSRLLSDRFSAERPKGSFSTLEIQRTEQGDSAMYLCASSPHHQGTGELFFGEGSRLTVL.

V usage is TRBV10-1 and J usage is TRBJ2-3, with D perhaps TRBD1 or TRBD2 (6 bases each). Per germline, CDR1 WNHNN and CDR2 SYGVQD (reference sequence). The CDR3 sequence is 14 residues long. V was trimmed by 6 bases and J by 2 bases, leaving 12 bases between them. The CDR3 nucleotides are TGCGCCAGCAGGGGTTCGGGGGCCACAGATACGCAGTATTTT. Residues: CASRGSGATDTQYF.

The CDR3 DNA reads TGTGCCAGCAGCTTATTTCCTAGCGGGGGCCAAGATACGCAGTATTTT. This codes for CASSLFPSGGQDTQYF. The chain uses TRBV7-2 and TRBJ2-3, with 10 positions matching TRBD2. There are 16 residues in the CDR3. The V gene's germline CDR1 is SGHTA and CDR2 FQGNSA. Trimming cost V 2 bases and J 5 bases; bases outside gene matches: 7. Combining the CDR3 with reference TRBV7-2 and TRBJ2-3 gives the whole variable domain GAGVSQSPSNKVTEKGKDVELRCDPISGHTALYWYRQSLGQGLEFLIYFQGNSAPDKSGLPSDRFSAERTGGSVSTLTIQRTQQEDSAVYLCASSLFPSGGQDTQYFGPGTRLTVL.

The chain joins TRBV14 to TRBJ2-1; TRBD1 matches 8 bases. The ends lost 4 bases at V and 0 bases at J; junction bases unmatched: 8. Germline V gene data show CDR1 as SGHDN and CDR2 as FVKESK. The CDR3 length is 17 residues. This CDR3 is CASSPTGTGFSYNEQFF. The CDR3 bases are TGTGCCAGCAGCCCTACCGGGACAGGATTCTCCTACAATGAGCAGTTCTTC.

For this clone: The same CDR3 arises from other DNA sequences in this sample as well. The chain recombines TRBV27 with TRBJ2-1; D is uncertain. Germline V gives CDR1 MNHEY, CDR2 SMNVEV (reference sequence). The CDR3 spans 13 residues. V was pared by 0 bases and J by 2 bases, with 2 bases between. In DNA form, the CDR3 reads TGTGCCAGCAGTTTATCACCCTACAATGAGCAGTTCTTC. This sequence encodes CASSLSPYNEQFF.

V is TRBV21-1 and J is TRBJ2-7; the D call in the table, TRBD2, was not verified against the DNA. TRBV21-1 is deemed a pseudogene. This CDR3 has 19 residues. The CDR3 sequence: CASSKAGTSGRTCSYEQYF. In nucleotides, the CDR3 is TGTGCCAGCAGCAAAGCGGGGACTAGCGGGAGGACGTGCTCCTACGAGCAGTACTTC.